Shown below are 10 T cell receptor beta chains from a single sample sequenced in a study of T cell responses to AZD1222 COVID-19 vaccine. Sequenced by immunoSEQ multiplex PCR; TCRdb stores in-frame clones only, minus some. Of around 160,000 clones detected, about 89% appear once; the ten largest clones hold less than 3.5%. The sequences come from peripheral blood, collected on day 0 of MenACWY control vaccination. Receptor source: an adult in good health.

This clone was observed a single time. This rearrangement joins TRBV30 to TRBJ2-7; D gene uncertain. CDR1 is GTSNPN, CDR2 SVGIG, per germline (reference sequence). V lost 3 bases, J lost 3 bases, and 6 bases lay in between. CDR3 size: 11 residues. Here the CDR3 reads CAWSSDYEQYF. CDR3 DNA: TGTGCCTGGAGCAGTGACTACGAGCAGTACTTC.

In this sample, this clone turned up once. J is TRBJ2-3 and V is TRBV11-2; no reliable D call. There are 14 residues in the CDR3. Trimming took 0 bases from V and 2 from J, leaving 6 bases between them. Germline CDR1 and CDR2: SGHAT and FQNNGV. The CDR3 DNA follows: TGTGCCAGCAGCTTAGAAGGGAACACAGATACGCAGTATTTT. As protein: CASSLEGNTDTQYF.

This clone was seen once. This chain uses TRBV18 with TRBJ1-4; D is ambiguous. Germline-derived CDR1 and CDR2 are KGHSH and LQKENI. The ends were cut back, 2 bases at V and 3 bases at J, with 13 bases in the middle. The CDR3 is 16 residues long. The CDR3 sequence: CASSPAAGRANEKLFF. The CDR3 region has the DNA TGTGCCAGCTCACCAGCGGCAGGAAGGGCTAATGAAAAACTGTTTTTT.

J is TRBJ1-4 and V is TRBV11-2; D gene uncertain. This CDR3 has 12 amino acids. V lost 3 bases, J lost 4 bases, and 3 bases lay in between. Germline CDR1 SGHAT, CDR2 FQNNGV. CDR3 coding DNA: TGTGCCAGCAGCTTCGGTAATGAAAAACTGTTTTTT. Amino acid sequence: CASSFGNEKLFF.

This rearrangement joins TRBV4-2 to TRBJ1-5; D not certain. The CDR3 sequence is 14 residues long. Trimming removed 0 bases at V and 2 bases at J, with 5 bases between. Per the germline V gene, CDR1 is LGHNA and CDR2 is YNFKEQ. The CDR3 region is CASSQDFGNQPQHF. The CDR3 nucleotides read TGTGCCAGCAGCCAAGATTTCGGCAATCAGCCCCAGCATTTT.

This chain connects TRBV7-9 to TRBJ2-5; the match to TRBD2 covers 14 bases. Germline trimming cut 3 bases from V and 4 bases from J; bases unmatched to any gene: 7. The V gene's germline CDR1 is SEHNR and CDR2 FQNEAQ (reference sequence). The CDR3 runs 17 residues. Written as DNA, the CDR3 is TGTGCCAGCAGCTTTGTCAAGGGACTAGCGGGAGCAGAGACCCAGTACTTC. This gives the protein CASSFVKGLAGAETQYF. The variable domain in full, completed from reference TRBV7-9 and TRBJ2-5, reads DTGVSQNPRHKITKRGQNVTFRCDPISEHNRLYWYRQTLGQGPEFLTYFQNEAQLEKSRLLSDRFSAERPKGSFSTLEIQRTEQGDSAMYLCASSFVKGLAGAETQYFGPGTRLLVL.

This chain joins TRBV3-1 (or the pseudogene TRBV3-2) and TRBJ2-3; D is ambiguous. Germline loops: CDR1 LGHDT, CDR2 YNNKEL (reference sequence). CDR3 length equals 13 residues. Trimming took off 4 bases at V and 1 base at J, with 6 bases between the two ends. DNA of the CDR3: TGTGCCAGCAGCCGTATTGGCACAGATACGCAGTATTTT. It encodes CASSRIGTDTQYF.

V and J are TRBV9 and TRBJ1-2; 10 nucleotides align to TRBD1. In germline, CDR1 is SGDLS, CDR2 YYNGEE. This CDR3 region has 16 residues. V shed 4 bases and J 3 bases; nucleotides not matched to a gene: 9. CDR3 region: CASSSSGGQGYYGYTF. The CDR3, as DNA: TGTGCCAGCAGCTCGAGCGGGGGACAGGGGTACTATGGCTACACCTTC.

This clone was seen only once. This rearrangement joins TRBV5-1 to TRBJ2-5; D not certain. Germline CDR1 reads SGHRS; CDR2 reads YFSETQ. V lost 2 bases, J lost 2 bases, and 7 bases lay in between. This CDR3 comprises 13 residues. CDR3 region: CASSLGRQETQYF. CDR3 nucleotides: TGCGCCAGCAGCTTAGGACGACAAGAGACCCAGTACTTC.

This clone has more than one count but fewer than ten. This chain uses TRBV6-6 with TRBJ1-5; unclear D gene. This CDR3 spans 13 amino acids. V lost 6 bases and J lost 4, with 10 bases in between. Germline CDR1 is MNHNY and CDR2 is SVGAGI (reference sequence). The CDR3 sequence is CASRTDGNQPQHF. CDR3 sequence (DNA): TGTGCCAGCAGGACGGACGGGAATCAGCCCCAGCATTTT.